This is a list of T cell receptor beta chains from one sample in a study of T cell responses to AZD1222 COVID-19 vaccine. Libraries were prepared by immunoSEQ multiplex PCR; TCRdb keeps only in-frame clonotypes and omits some of them. The sample has roughly 150,000 clones, about 89% seen once. Sequenced material: peripheral blood, taken on day 0 of AZD1222 vaccination. Source of these receptors: an adult in good health. Each CDR3 is given with its conserved first and last residue. A D gene is named only where the DNA matches it firmly. Size tells how often a clone was seen (once, few, many) or the class of an expanded clone, and some rows leave it out.

>TRBV28|TRBJ2-7|.|.
TGTGCCAGCAGTTTAATACGGGGCTACGAGCAGTACTTC
CASSLIRGYEQYF
>TRBV21-1|TRBJ1-4|.|.
TGTGCCAGCAGCAAAGGGGACCCTAATGAAAAACTGTTTTTT
CASSKGDPNEKLFF
>TRBV11-2|TRBJ2-7|.|.
TGTGCCAGCAGCTCCGCCAGGTGGTCCTACGAGCAGTACTTC
CASSSARWSYEQYF
>TRBV3-1/TRBV3-2|TRBJ1-6|once|TRBD1
TGTGCCAGCAGCCCCGGGACAGGAAATTCACCCCTCCACTTT
CASSPGTGNSPLHF
>TRBV6-5|TRBJ1-3|few|.
TGTGCCAGCAGTTACTCAGGGATTTTAAAGGGAAACACCATATATTTT
CASSYSGILKGNTIYF
>TRBV28|TRBJ1-5|.|.
TGTGCCAGCAGTACAAGCAATCAGCCCCAGCATTTT
CASSTSNQPQHF
>TRBV11-2|TRBJ2-2|.|.
TGTGCCAGCAGCTTCAGGGCGGGGAACACCGGGGAGCTGTTTTTT
CASSFRAGNTGELFF
>TRBV28|TRBJ2-5|.|.
TGTGCCAGCAGTTTAGACAGACTCGGGACCCAGTACTTC
CASSLDRLGTQYF
>TRBV30|TRBJ1-5|.|TRBD1
TGTGCCTGGAGTGATGGACAGGGCCTTTATCGAGCCCAGCATTTT
CAWSDGQGLYRAQHF
>TRBV9|TRBJ2-7|.|.
TGTGCCAGCAGCGTAGGGACCGGGAGCTCCTACGAGCAGTACTTC
CASSVGTGSSYEQYF
>TRBV11-2|TRBJ2-7|.|.
TGTGCCAGCAGCTTAGGTGAGGGAAATTCCTACGAGCAGTACTTC
CASSLGEGNSYEQYF
>TRBV28|TRBJ1-1|few|TRBD1
TGTGCCAGCAGTTTATCAGGGGGCGGTGAAGCTTTCTTT
CASSLSGGGEAFF
>TRBV28|TRBJ1-4|.|.
TGTGCCAGCAGACCGGCAGGGGTTGGTGAAAAACTGTTTTTT
CASRPAGVGEKLFF
>TRBV6-5|TRBJ2-5|once|.
TGTGCCAGCAGCCCGGACAGAGAAGAGACCCAGTACTTC
CASSPDREETQYF
>TRBV28|TRBJ1-2|.|.
TGTGCCAGCAGTTCCCAATTAACGGGTGTGGGCTATGGCTACACCTTC
CASSSQLTGVGYGYTF
>TRBV5-4|TRBJ1-2|.|.
TGTGCCAGCAGCTCCCCCATGGAGGGCCTAAACTATGGCTACACCTTC
CASSSPMEGLNYGYTF
>TRBV6-2/TRBV6-3|TRBJ2-1|.|.
TGTGCCAGCAGTTACAACGCCGGGACGGACGTGTACAATGAGCAGTTCTTC
CASSYNAGTDVYNEQFF
>TRBV6-2/TRBV6-3|TRBJ1-5|few|.
TGTGCCAGCAGTTACTCGTGGGGGCGTGGTCAGCCCCAGCATTTT
CASSYSWGRGQPQHF
>TRBV7-9|TRBJ1-1|.|.
TGTGCCAGCAGCGACCTCCTAGGACGGGCCCAGAACACTGAAGCTTTCTTT
CASSDLLGRAQNTEAFF
>TRBV10-3|TRBJ2-5|.|.
TGTGCCATCAGTGAGGGTATCTCCGAGACCCAGTACTTC
CAISEGISETQYF
>TRBV6-1|TRBJ2-4|.|.
TGTGCCAGCAGTGAAGGGGGCGGAACCAAAAACATTCAGTACTTC
CASSEGGGTKNIQYF
>TRBV4-3|TRBJ2-3|once|TRBD1
TGCGCCAGCAGCCAGGAGACAGGGTCAGAATCCACGCAGTATTTT
CASSQETGSESTQYF
>TRBV2|TRBJ1-3|.|.
TGTGCCAGCAGGCCCATTGTTAGGGTCGGAAACACCATATATTTT
CASRPIVRVGNTIYF
>TRBV27|TRBJ2-7|.|.
TGTGCCAGCAGTCCCTACGGGGCGGGGCCATACTACGAGCAGTACTTC
CASSPYGAGPYYEQYF
>TRBV5-6|TRBJ2-3|.|TRBD2
TGTGCCAGCAGCTCGAGACTAGCGGTGATTACAGATACGCAGTATTTT
CASSSRLAVITDTQYF
>TRBV7-8|TRBJ2-3|.|.
TGTGCCAGCAGCACTGGACAAGGGCCAGATACGCAGTATTTT
CASSTGQGPDTQYF
>TRBV23-1|TRBJ2-7|.|TRBD2
TGCGCCAGCAACGCTGGTCTAGCGGGAACCCTCAGGAACGAGCAGTACTTC
CASNAGLAGTLRNEQYF
>TRBV5-1|TRBJ2-7|.|.
TGCGCCAGCAGCTTGATAGCGCGGGACTACGAGCAGTACTTC
CASSLIARDYEQYF
>TRBV5-4|TRBJ1-1|.|TRBD1
TGTGCCAGCAGCTCCGGTGGACAGGGAGTTATTGAAGCTTTCTTT
CASSSGGQGVIEAFF
>TRBV5-6|TRBJ1-6|.|.
TGTGCCAGCAGCTTGGGTCAGGTTAATTCACCCCTCCACTTT
CASSLGQVNSPLHF
>TRBV24-1|TRBJ2-7|.|TRBD1
TGTGCCACCAGTGCTCCGGGACAGAGCTCCTACGAGCAGTACTTC
CATSAPGQSSYEQYF
>TRBV11-3|TRBJ2-1|.|.
TGTGCCAGCAGCTTAGGGGGGGTATCCTACAATGAGCAGTTCTTC
CASSLGGVSYNEQFF
>TRBV10-3|TRBJ2-5|.|.
TGTGCCATCGGACAGTTCCAAGAGACCCAGTACTTC
CAIGQFQETQYF
>TRBV19|TRBJ1-4|.|.
TGTGCCAGTAGTTGGCCGGGGAACGCTGCAACTAATGAAAAACTGTTTTTT
CASSWPGNAATNEKLFF
>TRBV6-2/TRBV6-3|TRBJ2-1|.|.
TGTGCCAGCAGTATCAACCGAGGTCGTGAGCAGTTCTTC
CASSINRGREQFF
>TRBV6-5|TRBJ2-7|.|.
TGTGCCAGCAGGATAGATATTACCTACGAGCAGTACTTC
CASRIDITYEQYF
>TRBV7-9|TRBJ1-1|.|.
TGTGCCAGCAGCTTAATGCTCATAGCGGACACTGAAGCTTTCTTT
CASSLMLIADTEAFF
>TRBV27|TRBJ2-2|.|.
TGTGCCATTCTCATCGGGGAGCCTCCCAACCTAACCACCGGGGAGCTGTTTTTT
CAILIGEPPNLTTGELFF
>TRBV2|TRBJ1-6|.|.
TGTGCCAGCAGTGAAGAGAATATCAATTCACCCCTCCACTTT
CASSEENINSPLHF
>TRBV7-6|TRBJ2-1|.|TRBD1
TGTGCCAGCAGCCTCCTCCGGGACAGGGGTTACAATGAGCAGTTCTTC
CASSLLRDRGYNEQFF
>TRBV14|TRBJ1-4|.|TRBD1
TGTGCCAGCAGCCAGATGGACAGGCCCGATGAAAAACTGTTTTTT
CASSQMDRPDEKLFF
>TRBV5-1|TRBJ1-1|.|.
TGCGCCAGCAGCTTGGGGGGGAACACTGAAGCTTTCTTT
CASSLGGNTEAFF
>TRBV15|TRBJ2-3|once|.
TGTGCCACCGGGTTTGGGGGGCAAGATACGCAGTATTTT
CATGFGGQDTQYF
>TRBV27|TRBJ2-5|.|TRBD1
TGTGCCAGCAGTTCGTATCGGACAGGGTGGCAAGAGACCCAGTACTTC
CASSSYRTGWQETQYF
>TRBV6-5|TRBJ1-2|.|TRBD1
TGTGCCAGCAGTTACTCAATTCAGGGGGCCTATGGCTACACCTTC
CASSYSIQGAYGYTF
>TRBV6-6|TRBJ1-3|.|.
TGTGCCAGCAGTGGCCCCGGAAATCGGAACACCATATATTTT
CASSGPGNRNTIYF
>TRBV10-3|TRBJ1-2|.|.
TGTGCCATCAGTGTACAGGGATATGGCTACACCTTC
CAISVQGYGYTF
>TRBV5-1|TRBJ2-7|few|.
TGCGCCAGCAGTACCCTGGGGGGGCCCTACGAGCAGTACTTC
CASSTLGGPYEQYF
>TRBV24-1|TRBJ1-5|.|.
TGTGCCACCAGTGATTTTGGCCAGCCCCAGCATTTT
CATSDFGQPQHF